This record concerns one TCR beta chain sequence. Its antigen remains unidentified. This entry belongs to a study of monozygotic twins with inflammatory bowel disease. Study-level points and caveats: Immunosuppressive treatments were not uniform, and this may have added variability to patient repertoires.

Per-sample cDNA came from eight separate reactions. No DNA is given; TCRdb re-called the 5' RACE reads and lists each CDR3 protein once. The sample data list around 400,000 distinct CDR3 sequences. Germline V gene sequence: CDR1 SGHAT, CDR2 FQNNGV. This CDR3 has 20 residues. This TCR was sampled from a human donor with ulcerative colitis or Crohn's disease, or a healthy co-twin of an affected twin (not recorded which). The sequenced material came from blood. This sequence joins TRBV11-2 and TRBJ1-6; the TCRdb D gene call, TRBD1, has no DNA to confirm it. The CDR3: CASSLTLLAGQGSYNSPLHF.